The source of this T cell receptor beta chain is a study of blood T cell repertoires in COVID-19. Sequenced by immunoSEQ multiplex PCR; TCRdb stores in-frame clones only, minus some. Seen here are about 95,000 clones, 80% to 90% observed once, and the top ten hold about 18%. Germline values: CDR1 MDHEN, CDR2 SYDVKM. This CDR3 contains 13 residues. Trimming shortened V by 2 bases and J by 13 bases, and 15 bases separated the two germline ends. The receptor was derived from a human donor in a cohort sampled during active COVID-19. The J gene is TRBJ1-5, the V gene TRBV28; perhaps TRBD1 as D (5 bases). Sample: peripheral blood. The CDR3 region is CASSLGWGVTQHF. The CDR3 DNA reads as TGTGCCAGCAGTTTAGGCTGGGGGGTCACTCAGCATTTT.